Listed here are 21 T cell receptor beta chains from one sample, sequenced in a study of blood T cell repertoires in COVID-19. TCRdb's copy holds only in-frame clones and misses some; the assay was immunoSEQ multiplex PCR. The data contain under 200,000 clones, approximately 86% of them seen just once; the ten biggest clones take up 0.55% to 0.6%. Specimen: peripheral blood. The receptors were sampled from a man in his sixties with COVID-19, enrolled during active disease.

This chain joins TRBV7-2 and TRBJ1-6; TRBD1 matches at 7 bases. CDR3 size: 13 residues. J was trimmed by 6 bases and V by 11 bases; bases with no gene match: 7. Germline V gives CDR1 SGHTA, CDR2 FQGNSA. The CDR3 sequence: CAAGRQGNSPLHF. The CDR3 nucleotides read TGTGCCGCCGGCAGACAGGGTAATTCACCCCTCCACTTT.

This clone was observed a single time. The genes are TRBV2 and TRBJ2-2; 7 nucleotides match TRBD2. The CDR3 length is 14 residues. The germline CDR1 and CDR2 sequences are SNHLY and FYNNEI. The J segment lost 3 bases and the V segment lost 5 bases, leaving 3 bases of the junction unmatched. CDR3: CASSIRGDTGELFF. The CDR3 nucleotides are TGTGCCAGCAGTATCCGGGGGGACACCGGGGAGCTGTTTTTT.

This clone has just a few counts. The chain uses TRBV13 and TRBJ2-1; unclear D gene. The V gene lost 6 bases and the J gene lost 0 bases, with 9 bases spanning the gap. The germline gives CDR1 PRHDT, CDR2 FYEKMQ (reference sequence). The CDR3 runs 14 residues. The CDR3 sequence: CASRDWSSYNEQFF. The CDR3 coding sequence is TGTGCCAGCAGAGATTGGAGCTCCTACAATGAGCAGTTCTTC.

As concerns this clone: Other DNA sequences in the sample encode the same CDR3. V gene TRBV6-5 combines with J gene TRBJ1-3; D gene ambiguous. Germline-derived CDR1 and CDR2 are MNHEY and SVGAGI. CDR3 size: 13 residues. Trimming stripped 7 bases from V and 0 bases from J, with 7 bases between. CDR3 protein: CASKRISGNTIYF. DNA for the CDR3: TGTGCCAGCAAGCGGATCTCTGGAAACACCATATATTTT.

The chain is built from TRBV27 and TRBJ2-3; a weak D match, TRBD1 (5 bases). Germline values: CDR1 MNHEY, CDR2 SMNVEV (reference sequence). Trimming cost V 2 bases and J 2 bases, with 14 bases left between them. The CDR3 extends over 16 amino acids. The CDR3 DNA reads as TGTGCCAGCAGTTTAGACAGTTTAGAAATCACAGATACGCAGTATTTT. Translation: CASSLDSLEITDTQYF.

V usage is TRBV18 and J usage is TRBJ2-5, with D possibly TRBD2 on 5 matching bases. The V gene lost 3 bases and the J gene lost 2 bases, with 13 bases spanning the gap. The CDR3 runs 15 residues. Per the germline V gene, CDR1 is KGHSH and CDR2 is LQKENI. The CDR3 reads CASSPEVLGQETQYF. The DNA for the CDR3 is TGTGCCAGCTCACCGGAGGTCCTGGGGCAAGAGACCCAGTACTTC. Variable domain in full (rest from reference TRBV18 and TRBJ2-5): NAGVMQNPRHLVRRRGQEARLRCSPMKGHSHVYWYRQLPEEGLKFMVYLQKENIIDESGMPKERFSAEFPKEGPSILRIQQVVRGDSAAYFCASSPEVLGQETQYFGPGTRLLVL.

This clone was picked up a small number of times. CDR3 protein: CASSRNRDSNQPQHF. The DNA of the CDR3 is TGTGCCAGCAGTCGGAACAGGGATAGCAATCAGCCCCAGCATTTT. The rearrangement joins TRBV27 to TRBJ1-5, with D possibly matching TRBD1 (6 bases). The ends were cut back, 5 bases at V and 0 bases at J, with 11 bases in the middle. CDR3 size: 15 residues. Germline values: CDR1 MNHEY, CDR2 SMNVEV (reference sequence).

The chain employs TRBV5-4 and TRBJ2-5; D may be TRBD1 (6 bases). This CDR3 spans 15 amino acids. The germline gives CDR1 SGHNT, CDR2 YYREEE (reference sequence). Trimming cost V 3 bases and J 2 bases, with 14 bases left between them. CDR3 coding DNA: TGTGCCAGCAGCTCAGAAGACAGGCTTCAAGAGACCCAGTACTTC. Translating gives CASSSEDRLQETQYF.

The V call is TRBV10-3, the J call TRBJ2-7, with 9 positions matching TRBD2. CDR1 ENHRY and CDR2 SYGVKD come from the germline V gene. Trimming removed 4 bases from V and 1 base from J; junction bases left unmatched: 11. The CDR3 runs 17 residues. CDR3 in amino acids: CAISVPASGKVSYEQYF. The CDR3 coding sequence is TGTGCCATCAGTGTTCCGGCTAGCGGGAAGGTATCCTACGAGCAGTACTTC.

This clone turned up a few times. V is TRBV5-1 and J is TRBJ2-6; D ambiguous. From germline, CDR1 is SGHRS and CDR2 YFSETQ. The length of the CDR3 is 16 residues. Trimming pared 0 bases from V and 1 base from J, leaving 8 bases between. The chain's CDR3 is CASSLGPASGANVLTF. The CDR3 nucleotides read TGCGCCAGCAGCTTGGGGCCAGCGTCTGGGGCCAACGTCCTGACTTTC.

Written as DNA, the CDR3 is TGTGCCAGCAGCTTAGCTAACGCCGGGGAGCTGTTTTTT. It is translated as CASSLANAGELFF. The chain couples TRBV7-3 to TRBJ2-2, with D unresolved. The CDR3 runs 13 residues. V lost 2 bases and J lost 6, with 7 bases in between. CDR1 SGHTA and CDR2 FQGTGA come from the germline V gene.

The chain couples TRBV7-2 to TRBJ1-1; 8 nucleotides align to TRBD1. Germline V gene sequence: CDR1 SGHTA, CDR2 FQGNSA. The J segment lost 5 bases and the V segment lost 5 bases, leaving 13 bases of the junction unmatched. The CDR3 is made up of 16 amino acids. CDR3 loop: CASSPKPQGAVTEAFF. The CDR3 coding sequence is TGTGCCAGCAGCCCAAAACCTCAGGGGGCGGTTACTGAAGCTTTCTTT.

The J gene is TRBJ1-6, the V gene TRBV3-1 (or the pseudogene TRBV3-2); 9 positions agree with TRBD1. CDR1 and CDR2 (germline): LGHDT, YNNKEL (reference sequence). The trim removed 0 bases at V and 11 bases at J, leaving 8 bases unmatched. The CDR3 is 16 amino acids. CDR3 residues: CASSQDRGQGIPPLHF. The CDR3 bases are TGTGCCAGCAGCCAAGATCGGGGACAGGGTATTCCACCCCTCCACTTT.

The chain couples TRBV27 to TRBJ1-1; 7 bases map to TRBD1. The CDR3 is 15 amino acids. From germline, CDR1 is MNHEY and CDR2 SMNVEV (reference sequence). V lost 5 bases, J lost 3 bases, and 9 bases stayed unmatched. For the CDR3, the DNA is TGTGCCAGCAGTCGAAACGACAGGGTGTACACTGAAGCTTTCTTT. Its translation is CASSRNDRVYTEAFF.

This rearrangement joins TRBV28 to TRBJ1-6; TRBD1 aligns across 10 bases. This CDR3 is 15 amino acids long. Germline V lookup: CDR1 MDHEN, CDR2 SYDVKM. V lost 5 bases, J lost 6 bases, and 4 bases stayed unmatched. In DNA, the CDR3 is TGTGCCAGCAGTGGCCGGGACAGGGGTAATTCACCCCTCCACTTT. It specifies CASSGRDRGNSPLHF.

This chain joins TRBV14 and TRBJ1-3; D not certain. Germline lookup yields CDR1 SGHDN and CDR2 FVKESK. V gave up 2 bases and J gave up 0 bases, with 8 bases separating them. The CDR3 is 15 residues long. This CDR3 is CASSQQSFSGNTIYF. The CDR3 nucleotides are TGTGCCAGCAGCCAACAGTCCTTCTCTGGAAACACCATATATTTT.

The CDR3 nucleotides are TGTGCCACCAGTGACCCCGGGACAGGGGCCGGCTACACCTTC. This sequence encodes CATSDPGTGAGYTF. The chain joins TRBV24-1 to TRBJ1-2, with 10 bases that match TRBD1. CDR3 length equals 14 residues. In germline, CDR1 is KGHDR, CDR2 SFDVKD. The V gene end was trimmed by 4 bases and the J gene end by 8 bases; junction bases not matched to a gene: 6.

The genes are TRBV7-8 and TRBJ1-1; possible D gene TRBD1, 6 bases. Trimming stripped 2 bases from V and 2 bases from J, with 12 bases between. The CDR3 contains 15 residues. Germline CDR1 reads SGHVS; CDR2 reads FQNEAQ. CDR3 sequence: CASSLPGTLNTEAFF. CDR3 DNA sequence: TGTGCCAGCAGCTTACCCGGGACACTCAACACTGAAGCTTTCTTT.

The CDR3 protein is CASSEALTPGGDTIYF. In DNA, the CDR3 is TGTGCCAGCAGTGAAGCGCTAACCCCGGGCGGGGACACCATATATTTT. The V call is TRBV6-1, the J call TRBJ1-3; D not resolved. CDR1 and CDR2 from the germline V gene are MNHNS and SASEGT. The CDR3 consists of 16 residues. V lost 0 bases, J lost 8 bases, and 17 bases lay in between.

This clone was seen more than once but under ten times. V is TRBV2 and J is TRBJ2-1, with 8 bases matching TRBD2. The V gene's germline CDR1 is SNHLY and CDR2 FYNNEI. The junction had 12 bases not matched to a gene; V was cut back by 11 bases and J by 9 bases. The CDR3 is 13 amino acids. CDR3 sequence: CAEKQAGETEQFF. CDR3 in DNA: TGTGCCGAAAAACAAGCGGGAGAAACTGAGCAGTTCTTC. Looking up the rest from reference TRBV2 and TRBJ2-1 gives the full variable domain: EPEVTQTPSHQVTQMGQEVILRCVPISNHLYFYWYRQILGQKVEFLVSFYNNEISEKSEIFDDQFSVERPDGSNFTLKIRSTKLEDSAMYFCAEKQAGETEQFFGPGTRLTVL.

V is TRBV5-1 and J is TRBJ2-1; 8 nucleotides match TRBD2. CDR3 length equals 16 residues. In germline, CDR1 is SGHRS, CDR2 YFSETQ. V was pared by 6 bases and J by 0 bases, with 8 bases of the junction left unmatched. The CDR3 DNA follows: TGCGCCAGCACCCCGAGACGGGAGGGCTCCTACAATGAGCAGTTCTTC. Translation: CASTPRREGSYNEQFF.